This is a list of T cell receptor beta chains from one sample in a study of shared clonotypes between healthy human individuals. Assay used: immunoSEQ multiplex PCR; TCRdb lists only in-frame clones, some missing. The sample lists hundreds of thousands of clones, 98% seen once, with less than 0.35% in the top ten. Sequencing was carried out using naive CD8+ T cells sorted from blood. These receptors all stem from a man aged 25 to 40 in good health. The CDR3 runs from the conserved cysteine through the conserved F or W. D genes are given only for firm matches. Expanded clones are given a class, and other clones once, few, many or no size at all.

J gene,D gene,clone size,V gene,CDR3 protein,CDR3 DNA
TRBJ2-7,TRBD1,NA,TRBV7-9,CASSFRDSDYEQYF,TGTGCCAGCAGCTTCCGGGACAGTGACTACGAGCAGTACTTC
TRBJ2-1,TRBD2,NA,TRBV4-1,CASSQTDSGLANNEQFF,TGCGCCAGCAGCCAGACCGATTCGGGACTAGCAAACAATGAGCAGTTCTTC
TRBJ2-1,TRBD2,NA,TRBV2,CASTDPRTSGLSEQFF,TGTGCCAGCACCGACCCTCGGACTAGCGGCCTCAGTGAGCAGTTCTTC
TRBJ1-5,TRBD1,NA,TRBV18,CASSPTGGPLEPQHF,TGTGCCAGCTCGCCGACAGGGGGACCTTTGGAGCCCCAGCATTTT
TRBJ2-2,NA,NA,TRBV5-1,CASSFDGPSGELFF,TGCGCCAGCAGCTTTGATGGACCCTCCGGGGAGCTGTTTTTT
TRBJ1-1,NA,NA,TRBV10-3,CAISESVRTVNTEAFF,TGTGCCATCAGTGAGTCGGTTAGGACAGTGAACACTGAAGCTTTCTTT
TRBJ2-5,NA,NA,TRBV9,CASSVALQGTPQYF,TGTGCCAGCAGCGTAGCCTTACAGGGGACTCCCCAGTACTTC
TRBJ2-7,NA,NA,TRBV7-2,CASSSVVGSYEQYF,TGTGCCAGCAGCTCTGTGGTTGGCTCCTACGAGCAGTACTTC
TRBJ2-7,NA,NA,TRBV10-2,CASSLSRVDGHEQYF,TGCGCCAGCAGCTTATCCCGGGTCGACGGGCACGAGCAGTACTTC
TRBJ2-3,TRBD2,NA,TRBV5-6,CASSLGGRADTQYF,TGTGCCAGCAGCTTGGGCGGGAGGGCAGATACGCAGTATTTT
TRBJ1-4,NA,NA,TRBV29-1,CSVENREEGEKLFF,TGCAGCGTTGAGAACAGGGAGGAAGGTGAAAAACTGTTTTTT
TRBJ1-4,NA,NA,TRBV9,CASSVEPGGVEGLFF,TGTGCCAGCAGCGTAGAACCTGGTGGCGTGGAGGGGCTGTTTTTT
TRBJ1-4,NA,NA,TRBV7-9,CASSPRGAIGTEKLFF,TGTGCCAGCAGCCCCAGAGGGGCGATCGGCACGGAAAAACTGTTTTTT
TRBJ2-1,NA,NA,TRBV15,CATSRGWLANEQFF,TGTGCCACCAGCAGAGGGTGGCTAGCAAATGAGCAGTTCTTC
TRBJ2-1,TRBD2,NA,TRBV9,CASSPRLAPSYNEQFF,TGTGCCAGCAGCCCCCGACTAGCACCTTCCTACAATGAGCAGTTCTTC
TRBJ2-7,TRBD2,NA,TRBV28,CASLSGNSYEQYF,TGTGCCAGCCTGAGCGGGAACTCCTACGAGCAGTACTTC
TRBJ1-1,NA,NA,TRBV9,CASSDSINTEAFF,TGTGCCAGCAGTGACAGCATAAACACTGAAGCTTTCTTT
TRBJ2-7,NA,NA,TRBV11-2,CASSLQNEQYF,TGTGCCAGCAGCCTCCAAAACGAGCAGTACTTC
TRBJ2-7,NA,NA,TRBV11-2,CASSLELGTEQYF,TGTGCCAGCAGCTTAGAGTTGGGGACCGAGCAGTACTTC
TRBJ2-7,NA,NA,TRBV15,CATSRDRSGSTISSYEQYF,TGTGCCACCAGCAGAGATCGTTCGGGGAGCACCATTAGCTCCTACGAGCAGTACTTC
TRBJ2-1,NA,NA,TRBV2,CASSEFRAGVRNEQFF,TGTGCCAGCAGTGAATTCCGGGCAGGGGTACGCAATGAGCAGTTCTTC
TRBJ2-7,NA,NA,TRBV7-9,CAASRSPESYEQYF,TGTGCCGCCTCGAGAAGCCCCGAATCCTACGAGCAGTACTTC
TRBJ2-7,NA,NA,TRBV27,CASRMSGSAYEQYF,TGTGCCAGCAGGATGAGCGGATCTGCCTACGAGCAGTACTTC
TRBJ2-1,TRBD2,NA,TRBV6-5,CASSLAGTSAADEQFF,TGTGCCAGCAGTTTAGCCGGGACTAGCGCCGCCGACGAGCAGTTCTTC
TRBJ1-2,NA,NA,TRBV28,CASSNPDMLFYGYTF,TGTGCCAGCAGCAACCCGGACATGTTATTCTATGGCTACACCTTC
TRBJ2-5,NA,NA,TRBV13,CASSLESRKETQYF,TGTGCCAGCAGCTTAGAGAGCCGAAAAGAGACCCAGTACTTC
TRBJ2-7,NA,NA,TRBV7-8,CASSTHVGRKAYEQYF,TGTGCCAGCAGCACGCACGTAGGACGCAAGGCTTACGAGCAGTACTTC
TRBJ2-3,TRBD2,NA,TRBV7-9,CASSLATSGKPGGTDTQYF,TGTGCCAGCAGCTTAGCGACTAGCGGCAAACCAGGTGGCACAGATACGCAGTATTTT
TRBJ2-7,TRBD1,NA,TRBV13,CASSFSGTGSYEQYF,TGTGCCAGCAGCTTTTCCGGGACAGGGTCCTACGAGCAGTACTTC
TRBJ2-2,TRBD2,NA,TRBV14,CASSQDLGSSGRSYTGELFF,TGTGCCAGCAGCCAAGATCTGGGTTCTAGCGGGAGATCTTACACCGGGGAGCTGTTTTTT
TRBJ2-1,NA,few,TRBV7-8,CASSFGYNEQFF,TGTGCCAGCAGCTTCGGGTACAATGAGCAGTTCTTC
TRBJ2-7,NA,NA,TRBV14,CASSQDAAPYEQYF,TGTGCCAGCAGCCAAGATGCTGCCCCCTACGAGCAGTACTTC
TRBJ1-1,NA,NA,TRBV28,CASRRPPQGSNLNTEAFF,TGTGCCAGCAGACGCCCCCCACAGGGTTCGAACCTGAACACTGAAGCTTTCTTT
TRBJ1-3,NA,NA,TRBV29-1,CSVENSNSGNTIYF,TGCAGCGTTGAAAACAGCAACTCTGGAAACACCATATATTTT
TRBJ2-2,TRBD1,NA,TRBV7-6,CASNPGTGGFTGELFF,TGTGCCAGCAATCCTGGGACAGGGGGCTTCACCGGGGAGCTGTTTTTT
TRBJ1-5,NA,once,TRBV7-9,CASSDLETPNQPQHF,TGTGCCAGCAGCGACCTTGAAACGCCGAATCAGCCCCAGCATTTT
TRBJ2-5,NA,NA,TRBV7-2,CASSLVLSEETQYF,TGTGCCAGCAGCTTAGTATTATCGGAAGAGACCCAGTACTTC
TRBJ2-7,NA,NA,TRBV4-3,CASSASRGGYEQYF,TGCGCCAGCAGCGCGAGCAGGGGGGGGTACGAGCAGTACTTC
TRBJ2-7,TRBD2,NA,TRBV10-3,CATSGSSGYEQYF,TGTGCCACGAGCGGGAGCTCGGGCTACGAGCAGTACTTC
TRBJ2-2,NA,NA,TRBV10-3,CAVWPGAGELFF,TGTGCCGTTTGGCCGGGGGCCGGGGAGCTGTTTTTT